This T cell receptor beta chain appears in the sequencing data of a study of response to subunit inactivated influenza vaccine. TCRdb called the RT-PCR reads again in MiXCR, with one record for every CDR3 protein. The sample comprises some 570,000 distinct CDR3 sequences, about 10% of which are singletons, and roughly 9.6% rests with the top ten. Germline V CDR1 and CDR2: MNHEY, SMNVEV (reference sequence). This CDR3 comprises 13 residues. Trimming took off 3 bases at V and 10 bases at J, with 13 bases between the two ends. This clonotype was found a few times. Its antigen remains unidentified. Study-level findings and limits: Authors suggested each seasonal influenza vaccination recruits few new T cells.

This sample also belongs to another study, concerning T cells expressing NK-cell markers. That publication notes: The authors made TCR beta cDNA libraries by 5'RACE template switching. This switching added a universal primer site and UMIs. Of CD8+ T cells, roughly 1.0-8% belonged to dominant NKG2C+ clonotypes in six or seven donors. These clonotypes additionally ranked first within the CD3+CD56-NKG2C+ fraction of a handful of donors.

The sequence derives from a man aged 50 to 59 who received an inactivated influenza vaccine. Sequenced here: PBMCs from blood, sampled on the day of vaccination. This sequence joins TRBV27 and TRBJ2-1; D call uncertain. CDR3 DNA: TGTGCCAGCAGTTTTGGCCCCCGGTCGGAGCAGTTCTTC. Translation gives CASSFGPRSEQFF.